These T cell receptor beta chains were read from a single sample in a study of graft-versus-host responses after intestinal transplantation. For these receptors, no antigen is known. The table came from immunoSEQ multiplex PCR; TCRdb's copy has only in-frame clones and leaves some out. This sample has over 90,000 clones; over 85% occur once, and the top ten carry roughly 1.2%. The source was unstimulated CD8+ T cells sorted from spleen or lymph node cells, collected before intestinal transplant. The receptors here all came from a human donor who received an intestinal transplant. Both conserved end residues are part of each CDR3. Fields, in order: V gene, J gene, clone size, D gene, CDR3 protein, CDR3 DNA. A D gene is named only where the DNA matches it firmly. The size entry is marked missing in some rows and otherwise reads once, few, many or a size class.

TRBV4-1	TRBJ1-1	few	TRBD1	CASSPIQGATEAFF	TGCGCCAGCAGCCCAATACAGGGGGCGACTGAAGCTTTCTTT
TRBV29-1	TRBJ1-1	-	-	CSVTGNSEAFF	TGCAGCGTAACAGGGAACTCTGAAGCTTTCTTT
TRBV6-1	TRBJ2-3	-	-	CASVRGDTQYF	TGTGCCAGCGTCAGGGGAGATACGCAGTATTTT
TRBV4-2	TRBJ2-3	-	-	CASSQDLANAWDTQYF	TGTGCCAGCAGCCAAGATCTCGCTAACGCCTGGGATACGCAGTATTTT
TRBV2	TRBJ1-1	-	-	CASRGNTEAFF	TGTGCCAGCAGGGGAAACACTGAAGCTTTCTTT
TRBV10-2	TRBJ2-7	-	-	CASSQTTDEQYF	TGCGCCAGCAGCCAGACTACTGACGAGCAGTACTTC
TRBV9	TRBJ1-1	-	-	CASSVGRGASEAFF	TGTGCCAGCAGCGTAGGTCGGGGGGCAAGTGAAGCTTTCTTT
TRBV13	TRBJ2-3	-	TRBD2	CASSGAGTSGAGSDTQYF	TGTGCCAGCAGCGGGGCCGGGACTAGCGGGGCGGGTTCAGATACGCAGTATTTT
TRBV4-2	TRBJ1-3	-	TRBD1	CASSQAGTGVLGNTIYF	TGTGCCAGCAGCCAGGCCGGGACAGGGGTGCTTGGAAACACCATATATTTT
TRBV7-9	TRBJ1-5	-	-	CASAPIGGNQPQHF	TGTGCCAGCGCCCCGATAGGGGGCAATCAGCCCCAGCATTTT
TRBV11-2	TRBJ1-6	once	-	CASSFGYNSPLHF	TGTGCCAGCAGCTTCGGCTATAATTCACCCCTCCACTTT
TRBV27	TRBJ1-1	-	-	CASSLTALAEAFF	TGTGCCAGCAGTTTAACGGCATTAGCTGAAGCTTTCTTT
TRBV21-1	TRBJ1-5	-	-	CASLRQALSQPQHF	TGTGCCAGTCTAAGACAGGCCCTCAGTCAGCCCCAGCATTTT
TRBV6-6	TRBJ1-1	-	-	CASSYSLPGGVTEAFF	TGTGCCAGCAGTTACTCCCTTCCAGGTGGGGTAACTGAAGCTTTCTTT
TRBV27	TRBJ1-1	-	TRBD1	CASSPGTGGIGGAFF	TGTGCCAGCAGTCCAGGGACAGGGGGTATCGGTGGAGCTTTCTTT
TRBV7-2	TRBJ2-2	-	TRBD2	CASSSGGYTGELFF	TGTGCCAGCAGCTCGGGGGGGTACACCGGGGAGCTGTTTTTT
TRBV2	TRBJ1-1	once	-	CANIQLGASNTEAFF	TGTGCCAACATTCAACTGGGGGCGTCGAACACTGAAGCTTTCTTT
TRBV6-5	TRBJ1-6	-	-	CASSYSSNYNSPLHF	TGTGCCAGCAGTTACTCTTCTAACTATAATTCACCCCTCCACTTT
TRBV4-1	TRBJ2-7	-	-	CASSLQSSYEQYF	TGCGCCAGCAGCCTCCAATCTTCCTACGAGCAGTACTTC
TRBV27	TRBJ2-7	-	-	CASNPARTATYEQYF	TGTGCCAGCAACCCCGCTCGAACTGCCACCTACGAGCAGTACTTC
TRBV6-1	TRBJ2-3	-	-	CASSDPSGQYSTDTQYF	TGTGCCAGCAGTGACCCGTCTGGTCAGTATAGCACAGATACGCAGTATTTT
TRBV7-3	TRBJ2-7	-	-	CASSSESGPPYEQYF	TGTGCCAGCAGCTCCGAGTCCGGACCGCCCTACGAGCAGTACTTC
TRBV5-6	TRBJ2-7	-	-	CASSFSSYEQYF	TGTGCCAGCAGCTTCAGCTCCTACGAGCAGTACTTC